This T cell receptor (beta chain) was obtained from a study of CD8 T cells in ankylosing spondylitis. Overall study results and limits: Disease-associated clones were CD8+ and fairly uncommon in peripheral blood. A TCR beta motif made of about 8 highly homologous variants seemed typical of ankylosing spondylitis blood.

The table lists this clonotype with a few counts. Its antigen is still unknown. Via MiXCR, TCRdb re-called the 5' RACE reads, giving one row per CDR3 protein. Of a few hundred thousand distinct CDR3 sequences in the sample, about 18% are singletons; the top ten hold about two fifths. The CDR3 consists of 17 residues. Per the germline V gene, CDR1 is SGHTA and CDR2 is FQGNSA. V was cut by 3 bases and J by 1 base, with 18 bases left in between. This rearrangement joins TRBV7-2 to TRBJ2-5, with D unclear. The sample consisted of blood, either unsorted or a sorted T cell fraction (not recorded which). This sequence originates from a male donor with ankylosing spondylitis. DNA of the CDR3: TGTGCCAGCAGCTTCTCCCCCATACAGTTACTCCAAGAGACCCAGTACTTC. As protein: CASSFSPIQLLQETQYF.